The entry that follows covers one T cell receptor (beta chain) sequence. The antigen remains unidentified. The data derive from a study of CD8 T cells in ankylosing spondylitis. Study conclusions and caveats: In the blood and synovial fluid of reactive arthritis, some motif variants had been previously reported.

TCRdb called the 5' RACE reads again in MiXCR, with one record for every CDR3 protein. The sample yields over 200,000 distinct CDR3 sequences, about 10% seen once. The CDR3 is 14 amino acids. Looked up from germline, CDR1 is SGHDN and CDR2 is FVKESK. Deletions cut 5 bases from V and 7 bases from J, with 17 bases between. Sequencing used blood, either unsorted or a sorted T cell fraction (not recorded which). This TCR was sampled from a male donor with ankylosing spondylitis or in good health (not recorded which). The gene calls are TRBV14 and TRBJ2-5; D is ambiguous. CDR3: CASSKPGLRGTQYF. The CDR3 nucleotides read TGTGCCAGCAGCAAACCCGGTCTAAGAGGGACCCAGTACTTC.